These 22 T cell receptor beta chains share one sample of origin, sequenced in a study of blood T cell repertoires in COVID-19. This table comes from immunoSEQ multiplex PCR, and its TCRdb copy is limited to in-frame clones, with some not included. The repertoire consists of about 49,000 clones, with 70% to 90% occurring once and the leading ten covering 12% to 15%. Sequences were obtained from peripheral blood. The receptors shown here come from a human donor in a cohort sampled during active COVID-19.

The chain employs TRBV19 and TRBJ2-4; 7 nucleotides align to TRBD1. V shed 3 bases and J 7 bases; nucleotides not matched to a gene: 6. Per the germline V gene, CDR1 is LNHDA and CDR2 is SQIVND (reference sequence). This CDR3 is built from 14 residues. The CDR3 here is CASSITGAGNIQYF. DNA for the CDR3: TGTGCCAGTAGTATTACAGGGGCCGGGAACATTCAGTACTTC.

The V and J genes are TRBV30 and TRBJ1-5, with D perhaps TRBD1 (5 bases). V was clipped by 3 bases and J by 11 bases, with 26 bases between them. The CDR3 loop spans 16 amino acids. CDR1 GTSNPN and CDR2 SVGIG come from the germline V gene (reference sequence). The CDR3 region is CAWSASRETGGRAQHF. The CDR3 region has the DNA TGTGCCTGGAGCGCCTCGCGTGAGACGGGGGGAAGGGCCCAGCATTTT.

The chain is built from TRBV7-2 and TRBJ2-5, with 9 bases fitting TRBD1. Trimming removed 4 bases from V and 4 bases from J; junction bases left unmatched: 1. From germline, CDR1 is SGHTA and CDR2 FQGNSA. CDR3 length equals 13 residues. CDR3 sequence (DNA): TGTGCCAGCAGCTCGGACAGGGGAGAGACCCAGTACTTC. It translates to CASSSDRGETQYF. The full variable domain, its missing parts supplied by reference TRBV7-2 and TRBJ2-5, is GAGVSQSPSNKVTEKGKDVELRCDPISGHTALYWYRQSLGQGLEFLIYFQGNSAPDKSGLPSDRFSAERTGGSVSTLTIQRTQQEDSAVYLCASSSDRGETQYFGPGTRLLVL.

This CDR3 is CASSPLPGQGSHEQYF. The CDR3 region has the DNA TGTGCCAGCTCACCTCTGCCGGGACAGGGTTCGCATGAGCAGTACTTC. The chain combines TRBV18 with TRBJ2-7; 9 bases are shared with TRBD1. This CDR3 is built from 16 residues. Germline V CDR1 and CDR2: KGHSH, LQKENI. The junction had 13 bases not matched to a gene; V was cut back by 3 bases and J by 7 bases.

The chain combines TRBV4-3 with TRBJ2-7; D possibly corresponds to TRBD2 (5 bases). Germline V gene lookup returns CDR1 LGHNA and CDR2 YSLEER. The CDR3 totals 14 residues. Deletions cut 1 base from V and 3 bases from J, with 10 bases between. The CDR3 DNA sequence: TGCGCCAGCAGCCAAGCAGCGGTGGGCTACGAGCAGTACTTC. As protein: CASSQAAVGYEQYF.

This chain joins TRBV24-1 and TRBJ2-3, with 7 positions matching TRBD2. This CDR3 has 13 amino acids. Germline CDR1 reads KGHDR; CDR2 reads SFDVKD. Trimming removed 9 bases from V and 6 bases from J; junction bases left unmatched: 8. The CDR3: CATSRGESDTQYF. The CDR3 DNA reads TGTGCCACCTCCCGGGGGGAGTCCGATACGCAGTATTTT.

V gene TRBV20-1 combines with J gene TRBJ1-2; D is ambiguous. The CDR3 extends over 11 amino acids. Germline V lookup: CDR1 DFQATT, CDR2 SNEGSKA (reference sequence). Trimming shortened V by 6 bases and J by 7 bases, and 12 bases separated the two germline ends. The CDR3 DNA follows: TGCAGTGCCCAGGCGGGTCTTGGCTACACCTTC. This translates into CSAQAGLGYTF.

The CDR3 DNA sequence: TGTGCCAGCAGAGGGGGCGGAGAGAAAAAACTGTTTTTT. Translation: CASRGGGEKKLFF. This sequence joins TRBV28 and TRBJ1-4; 7 nucleotides agree with TRBD1. The V gene end was trimmed by 6 bases and the J gene end by 9 bases; junction bases not matched to a gene: 7. CDR1 and CDR2 from the germline V gene are MDHEN and SYDVKM. There are 13 residues in the CDR3.

CDR3 nucleotides: TGTGCCAGCAGCTTAGATCGCGGACTCTACACCTTC. This codes for CASSLDRGLYTF. The chain combines TRBV11-2 with TRBJ1-2; D uncertain. Germline lookup yields CDR1 SGHAT and CDR2 FQNNGV. This CDR3 region has 12 residues. Trimming removed 0 bases from V and 10 bases from J, with 9 bases in between. The full variable domain, its missing parts supplied by reference TRBV11-2 and TRBJ1-2, is EAGVAQSPRYKIIEKRQSVAFWCNPISGHATLYWYQQILGQGPKLLIQFQNNGVVDDSQLPKDRFSAERLKGVDSTLKIQPAKLEDSAVYLCASSLDRGLYTFGSGTRLTVV.

V gene TRBV29-1 combines with J gene TRBJ1-1; D may be TRBD1 (5 bases). Trimming pared 0 bases from V and 1 base from J, leaving 9 bases between. This CDR3 has 14 amino acids. Germline V CDR1 and CDR2: SQVTM, ANQGSEA. The DNA for the CDR3 is TGCAGCGTTGAAGAAGGGGCCCAGAACACTGAAGCTTTCTTT. Protein product: CSVEEGAQNTEAFF.

In DNA, the CDR3 is TGTGCCAGCAGTTTATGGTCAGGGGCGGTCACTGAAGCTTTCTTT. Translating gives CASSLWSGAVTEAFF. J is TRBJ1-1 and V is TRBV28; tentatively, D is TRBD1 (6 bases). Per germline, CDR1 MDHEN and CDR2 SYDVKM. V dropped 0 bases and J dropped 4 bases, with 12 bases sitting between them. The CDR3 has 15 amino acids.

V usage is TRBV6-1 and J usage is TRBJ1-4; TRBD1 matches at 8 bases. J gave up 4 bases and V 2 bases, and 3 bases lay outside the gene matches. This CDR3 has 15 amino acids. CDR1 and CDR2 (germline): MNHNS, SASEGT. The CDR3 DNA follows: TGTGCCAGCAGTGAATTTACAGGGGGTAATGAAAAACTGTTTTTT. It specifies CASSEFTGGNEKLFF.

The chain links TRBV6-5 to TRBJ2-5; a possible D gene is TRBD1 (8 bases). The CDR3 is 14 residues long. Germline-derived CDR1 and CDR2 are MNHEY and SVGAGI. V lost 6 bases and J 5 bases, leaving 16 bases between the germline ends. CDR3 amino acids: CASSQNRGGETQYF. CDR3 sequence (DNA): TGTGCCAGCAGCCAGAACAGGGGGGGGGAGACCCAGTACTTC.

The chain couples TRBV6-5 to TRBJ2-5; TRBD1 matches at 7 bases. The CDR3 has 13 amino acids. The germline gives CDR1 MNHEY, CDR2 SVGAGI. The V gene end was trimmed by 6 bases and the J gene end by 0 bases; junction bases not matched to a gene: 1. The CDR3 sequence: CASRGQNQETQYF. The CDR3 DNA follows: TGTGCCAGCAGGGGACAGAACCAAGAGACCCAGTACTTC.

This chain connects TRBV19 to TRBJ2-2, with D unclear. This CDR3 has 14 residues. Per germline, CDR1 LNHDA and CDR2 SQIVND (reference sequence). V lost 3 bases to trimming and J lost 1 base, with 6 bases between them. CDR3 nucleotides: TGTGCCAGTAGTATTCGACAGAACACCGGGGAGCTGTTTTTT. It yields the protein CASSIRQNTGELFF.

This clone is a singleton in its sample. The chain carries TRBV27 and TRBJ1-3; 8 nucleotides match TRBD1. The CDR3 is 16 residues long. The V segment lost 5 bases and the J segment 6 bases; nucleotides outside the gene matches: 12. Per germline, CDR1 MNHEY and CDR2 SMNVEV (reference sequence). CDR3 DNA sequence: TGTGCCAGCAGTCCCCTCCGGTCGGACAGGGTAAACACCATATATTTT. It is translated as CASSPLRSDRVNTIYF.

The chain is built from TRBV5-4 and TRBJ2-6, with a tentative D call TRBD2 (6 bases). The CDR3 loop spans 16 amino acids. V was shortened by 4 bases and J by 4 bases, with 15 bases between the two germline ends. The V gene's germline CDR1 is SGHNT and CDR2 YYREEE (reference sequence). CDR3 residues: CASSNGGVTGANVLTF. CDR3 bases: TGTGCCAGCAGCAACGGCGGGGTAACAGGGGCCAACGTCCTGACTTTC. Combining the CDR3 with reference TRBV5-4 and TRBJ2-6 gives the whole variable domain ETGVTQSPTHLIKTRGQQVTLRCSSQSGHNTVSWYQQALGQGPQFIFQYYREEENGRGNFPPRFSGLQFPNYSSELNVNALELDDSALYLCASSNGGVTGANVLTFGAGSRLTVL.

This chain links TRBV5-1 with TRBJ2-5, with D maybe TRBD1 (8 bases). The CDR3 is 14 residues long. The germline gives CDR1 SGHRS, CDR2 YFSETQ. Trimming removed 1 base from V and 5 bases from J, with 12 bases in between. CDR3 loop: CASSLSQGGETQYF. In DNA, the CDR3 is TGCGCCAGCAGCTTGTCACAGGGGGGGGAGACCCAGTACTTC.

This chain joins TRBV30 and TRBJ1-2; 8 nucleotides line up with TRBD1. The CDR3 runs 13 residues. Germline lookup yields CDR1 GTSNPN and CDR2 SVGIG (reference sequence). V dropped 3 bases and J dropped 7; count of bases not matched to a gene: 7. The CDR3 nucleotides read TGTGCCTGGAGCGAGTCAGGGGGCGGTGGCTACACCTTC. Translating it yields CAWSESGGGGYTF.

V gene TRBV27 combines with J gene TRBJ1-2; TRBD1 agrees at 9 bases. Trimming cost V 9 bases and J 5 bases; bases outside gene matches: 13. CDR1 and CDR2 from the germline V gene are MNHEY and SMNVEV (reference sequence). This CDR3 comprises 15 residues. CDR3 sequence reads: CASRNSGQGGYGYTF. The CDR3 DNA sequence: TGTGCCAGTAGAAATTCGGGACAGGGAGGGTATGGCTACACCTTC.

The chain employs TRBV6-1 and TRBJ2-1, with 9 bases that match TRBD1. The V gene's germline CDR1 is MNHNS and CDR2 SASEGT. The CDR3 has 16 amino acids. V trimming: 2 bases; J trimming: 3 bases; junction bases outside the gene matches: 5. The CDR3 spells CASSEWGQGDYNEQFF. The CDR3 bases are TGTGCCAGCAGTGAATGGGGACAGGGCGACTACAATGAGCAGTTCTTC.

This clone was observed a few times. The rearrangement links TRBV4-2 to TRBJ1-6; unclear D gene. The CDR3 consists of 16 residues. CDR1 and CDR2 (germline): LGHNA, YNFKEQ. V was pared by 2 bases and J by 0 bases, with 8 bases between. CDR3 nucleotide sequence: TGTGCCAGCAGCCAACACCTGAGCTCCTATAATTCACCCCTCCACTTT. Amino acid sequence: CASSQHLSSYNSPLHF.